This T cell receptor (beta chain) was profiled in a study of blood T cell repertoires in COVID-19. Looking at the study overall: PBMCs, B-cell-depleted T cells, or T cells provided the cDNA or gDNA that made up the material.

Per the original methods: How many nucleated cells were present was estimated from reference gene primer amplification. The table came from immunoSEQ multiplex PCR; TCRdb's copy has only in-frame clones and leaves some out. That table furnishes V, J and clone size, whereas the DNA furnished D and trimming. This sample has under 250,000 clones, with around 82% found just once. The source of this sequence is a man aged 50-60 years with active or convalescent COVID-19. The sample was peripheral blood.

CDR3: CASSLRTFGARNSNQPQHF. The CDR3 DNA reads as TGTGCCAGCAGTTTACGTACGTTTGGGGCCAGGAATAGCAATCAGCCCCAGCATTTT. The rearrangement links TRBV28 to TRBJ1-5, with D possibly TRBD1 on 5 matching bases. CDR1 MDHEN and CDR2 SYDVKM come from the germline V gene. The V end was cut by 2 bases, the J end by 0 bases, with 20 bases between. The CDR3 length is 19 residues.